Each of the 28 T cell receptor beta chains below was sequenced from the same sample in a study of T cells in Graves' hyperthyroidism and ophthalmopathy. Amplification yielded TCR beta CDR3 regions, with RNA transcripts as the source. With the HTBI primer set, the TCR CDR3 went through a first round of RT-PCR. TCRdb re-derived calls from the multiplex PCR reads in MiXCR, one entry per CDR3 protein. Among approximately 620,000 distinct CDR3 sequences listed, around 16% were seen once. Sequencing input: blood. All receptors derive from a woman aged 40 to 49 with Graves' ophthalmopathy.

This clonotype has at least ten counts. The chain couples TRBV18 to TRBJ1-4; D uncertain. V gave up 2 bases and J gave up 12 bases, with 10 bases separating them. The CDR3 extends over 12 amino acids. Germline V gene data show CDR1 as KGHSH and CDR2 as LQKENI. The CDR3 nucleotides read TGTGCCAGCTCACCAGGGGATGAGGAACTGTTTTTT. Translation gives CASSPGDEELFF.

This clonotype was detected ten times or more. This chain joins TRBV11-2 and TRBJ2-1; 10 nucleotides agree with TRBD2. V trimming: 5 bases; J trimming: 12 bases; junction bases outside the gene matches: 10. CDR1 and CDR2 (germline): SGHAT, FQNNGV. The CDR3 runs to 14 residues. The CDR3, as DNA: TGTGCCAGCAGCGAAGGGCCCTTAGCGGGGGGGCAGTTCTTC. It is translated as CASSEGPLAGGQFF.

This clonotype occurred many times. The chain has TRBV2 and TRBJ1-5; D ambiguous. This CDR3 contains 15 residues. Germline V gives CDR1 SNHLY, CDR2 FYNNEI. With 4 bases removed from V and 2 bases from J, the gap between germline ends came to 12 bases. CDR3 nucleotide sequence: TGTGCCAGCAGTGCTAAGACGGTGGGCAATCAGCCCCAGCATTTT. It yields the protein CASSAKTVGNQPQHF.

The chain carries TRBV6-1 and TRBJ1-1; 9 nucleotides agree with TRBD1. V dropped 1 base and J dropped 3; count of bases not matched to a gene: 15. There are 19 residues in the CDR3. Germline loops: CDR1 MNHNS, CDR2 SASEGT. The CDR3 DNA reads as TGTGCCAGCAGTGAAGGCGGTTATGGGGGGACAGGGACTGACACTGAAGCTTTCTTT. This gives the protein CASSEGGYGGTGTDTEAFF.

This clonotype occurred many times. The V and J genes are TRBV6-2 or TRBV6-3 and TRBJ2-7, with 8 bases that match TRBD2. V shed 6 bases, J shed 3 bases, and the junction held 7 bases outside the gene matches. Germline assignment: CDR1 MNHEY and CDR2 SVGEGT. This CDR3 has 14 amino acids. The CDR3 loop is CASSPGLGRYEQYF. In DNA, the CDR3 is TGTGCCAGCAGCCCGGGACTAGGACGCTACGAGCAGTACTTC.

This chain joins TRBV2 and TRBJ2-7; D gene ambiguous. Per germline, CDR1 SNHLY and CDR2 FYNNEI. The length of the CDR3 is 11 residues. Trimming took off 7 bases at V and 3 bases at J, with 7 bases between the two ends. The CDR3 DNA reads TGTGCCAGCAAGGTAGGCTACGAGCAGTACTTC. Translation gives CASKVGYEQYF.

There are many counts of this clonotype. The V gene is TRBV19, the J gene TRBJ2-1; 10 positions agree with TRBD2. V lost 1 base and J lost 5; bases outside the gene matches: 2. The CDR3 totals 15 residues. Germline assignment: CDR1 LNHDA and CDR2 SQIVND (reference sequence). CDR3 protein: CASSIVAGGHNEQFF. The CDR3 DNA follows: TGTGCCAGTAGTATAGTAGCGGGGGGCCACAATGAGCAGTTCTTC.

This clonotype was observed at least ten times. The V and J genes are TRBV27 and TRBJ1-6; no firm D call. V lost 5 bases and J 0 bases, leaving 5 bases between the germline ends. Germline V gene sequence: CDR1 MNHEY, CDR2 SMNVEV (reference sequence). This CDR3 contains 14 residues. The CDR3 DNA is TGTGCCAGCAGTGGACGCTCCTATAATTCACCCCTCCACTTT. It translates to CASSGRSYNSPLHF.

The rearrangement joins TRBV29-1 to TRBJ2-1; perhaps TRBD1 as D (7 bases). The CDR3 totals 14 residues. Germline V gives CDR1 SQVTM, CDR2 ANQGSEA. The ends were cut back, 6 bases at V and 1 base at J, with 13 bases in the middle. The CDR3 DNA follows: TGCAGCGTGGTGACAGGGAGGTCCTACAATGAGCAGTTCTTC. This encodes CSVVTGRSYNEQFF.

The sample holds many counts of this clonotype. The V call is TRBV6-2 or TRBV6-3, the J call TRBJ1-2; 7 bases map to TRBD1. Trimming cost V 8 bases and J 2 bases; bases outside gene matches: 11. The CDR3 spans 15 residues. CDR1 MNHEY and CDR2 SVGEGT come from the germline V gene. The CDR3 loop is CASCQPRTGNYGYTF. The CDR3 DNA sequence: TGTGCCAGCTGTCAACCTCGGACAGGAAACTATGGCTACACCTTC.

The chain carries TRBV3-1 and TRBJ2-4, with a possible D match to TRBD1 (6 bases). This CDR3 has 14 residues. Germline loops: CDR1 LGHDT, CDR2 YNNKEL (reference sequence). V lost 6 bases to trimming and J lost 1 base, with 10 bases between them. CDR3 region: CASRPDRAKNIQYF. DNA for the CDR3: TGTGCCAGCAGACCCGACAGGGCCAAAAACATTCAGTACTTC.

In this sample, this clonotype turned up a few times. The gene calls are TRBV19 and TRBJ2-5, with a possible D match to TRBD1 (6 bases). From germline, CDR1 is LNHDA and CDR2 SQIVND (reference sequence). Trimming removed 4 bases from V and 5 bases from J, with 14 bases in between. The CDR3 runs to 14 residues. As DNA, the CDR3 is TGTGCCAGTAGTACCGGGCCTCAGGGGGAGACCCAGTACTTC. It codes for CASSTGPQGETQYF. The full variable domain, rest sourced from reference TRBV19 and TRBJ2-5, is DGGITQSPKYLFRKEGQNVTLSCEQNLNHDAMYWYRQDPGQGLRLIYYSQIVNDFQKGDIAEGYSVSREKKESFPLTVTSAQKNPTAFYLCASSTGPQGETQYFGPGTRLLVL.

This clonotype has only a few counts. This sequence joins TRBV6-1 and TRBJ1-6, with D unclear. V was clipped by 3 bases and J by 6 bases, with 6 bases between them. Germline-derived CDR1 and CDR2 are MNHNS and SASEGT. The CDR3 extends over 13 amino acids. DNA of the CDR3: TGTGCCAGCAGTGAGGTCCTTAATTCACCCCTCCACTTT. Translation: CASSEVLNSPLHF.

The CDR3 loop reads CASSPRTGTGNTIYF. The CDR3 nucleotides read TGTGCCAGCAGCCCTAGGACAGGGACTGGAAACACCATATATTTT. The rearrangement links TRBV12-3 or TRBV12-4 to TRBJ1-3, with TRBD1 matching 8 bases. This CDR3 comprises 15 residues. J was trimmed by 2 bases and V by 6 bases; bases with no gene match: 6.

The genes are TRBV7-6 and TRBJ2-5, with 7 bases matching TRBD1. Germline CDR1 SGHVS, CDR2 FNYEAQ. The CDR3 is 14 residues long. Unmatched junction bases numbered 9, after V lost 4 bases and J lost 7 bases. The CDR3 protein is CASSSYGQAGTQYF. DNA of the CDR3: TGTGCCAGCAGCTCATACGGACAGGCGGGGACCCAGTACTTC.

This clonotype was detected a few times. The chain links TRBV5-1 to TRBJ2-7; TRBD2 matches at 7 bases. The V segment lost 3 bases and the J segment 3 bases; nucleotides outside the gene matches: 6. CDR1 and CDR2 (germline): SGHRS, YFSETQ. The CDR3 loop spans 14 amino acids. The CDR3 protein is CASSSETSSYEQYF. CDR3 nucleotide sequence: TGCGCCAGCAGCTCGGAGACTAGCAGCTACGAGCAGTACTTC. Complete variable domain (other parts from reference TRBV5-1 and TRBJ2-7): KAGVTQTPRYLIKTRGQQVTLSCSPISGHRSVSWYQQTPGQGLQFLFEYFSETQRNKGNFPGRFSGRQFSNSRSEMNVSTLELGDSALYLCASSSETSSYEQYFGPGTRLTVT.

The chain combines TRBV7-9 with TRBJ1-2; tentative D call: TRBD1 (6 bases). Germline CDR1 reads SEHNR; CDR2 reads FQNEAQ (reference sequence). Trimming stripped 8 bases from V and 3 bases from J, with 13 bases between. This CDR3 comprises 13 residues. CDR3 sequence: CASGTGYDYGYTF. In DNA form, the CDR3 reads TGTGCCAGCGGAACAGGGTATGACTATGGCTACACCTTC.

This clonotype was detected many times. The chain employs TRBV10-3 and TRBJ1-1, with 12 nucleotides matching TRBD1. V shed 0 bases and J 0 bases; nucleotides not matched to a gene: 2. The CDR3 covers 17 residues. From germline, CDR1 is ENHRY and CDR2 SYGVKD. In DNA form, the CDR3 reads TGTGCCATCAGTGAGTCAGGGACAGGGGGCATGAACACTGAAGCTTTCTTT. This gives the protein CAISESGTGGMNTEAFF.

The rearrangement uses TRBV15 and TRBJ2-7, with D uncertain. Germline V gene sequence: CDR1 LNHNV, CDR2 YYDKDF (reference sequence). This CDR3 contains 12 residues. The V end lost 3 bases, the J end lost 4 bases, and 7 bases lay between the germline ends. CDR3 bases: TGTGCCACCAGCAGCGGGTCTTACGAGCAGTACTTC. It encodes CATSSGSYEQYF. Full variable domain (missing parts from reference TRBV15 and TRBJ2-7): DAMVIQNPRYQVTQFGKPVTLSCSQTLNHNVMYWYQQKSSQAPKLLFHYYDKDFNNEADTPDNFQSRRPNTSFCFLDIRSPGLGDTAMYLCATSSGSYEQYFGPGTRLTVT.

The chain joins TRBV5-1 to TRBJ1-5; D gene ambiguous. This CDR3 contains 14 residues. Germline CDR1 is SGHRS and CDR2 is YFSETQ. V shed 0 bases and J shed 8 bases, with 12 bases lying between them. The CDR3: CASSLGGGPEPQHF. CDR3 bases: TGCGCCAGCAGCTTGGGGGGAGGGCCGGAGCCCCAGCATTTT.

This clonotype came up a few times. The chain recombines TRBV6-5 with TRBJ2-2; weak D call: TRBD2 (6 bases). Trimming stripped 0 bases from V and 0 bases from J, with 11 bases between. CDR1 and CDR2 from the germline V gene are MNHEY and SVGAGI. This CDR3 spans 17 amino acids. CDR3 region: CASSYSGGVTNTGELFF. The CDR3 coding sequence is TGTGCCAGCAGTTACTCGGGGGGAGTGACGAACACCGGGGAGCTGTTTTTT.

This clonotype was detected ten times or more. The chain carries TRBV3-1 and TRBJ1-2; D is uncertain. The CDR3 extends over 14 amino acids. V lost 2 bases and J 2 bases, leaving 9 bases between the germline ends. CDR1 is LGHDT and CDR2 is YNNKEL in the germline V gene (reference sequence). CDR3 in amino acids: CASSQRTANYGYTF. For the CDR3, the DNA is TGTGCCAGCAGCCAACGCACAGCGAACTATGGCTACACCTTC.

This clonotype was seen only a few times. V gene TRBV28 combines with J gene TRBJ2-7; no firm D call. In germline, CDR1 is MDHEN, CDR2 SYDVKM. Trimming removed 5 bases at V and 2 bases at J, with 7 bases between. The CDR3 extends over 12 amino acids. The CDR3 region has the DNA TGTGCCAGCAGTGTGAAGGCCTACGAGCAGTACTTC. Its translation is CASSVKAYEQYF.

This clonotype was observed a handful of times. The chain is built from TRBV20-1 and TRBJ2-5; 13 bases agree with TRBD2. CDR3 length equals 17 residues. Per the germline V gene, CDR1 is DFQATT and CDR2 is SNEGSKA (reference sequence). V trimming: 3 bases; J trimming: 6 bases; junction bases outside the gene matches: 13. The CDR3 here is CSASRLAGGGSGQTQYF. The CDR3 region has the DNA TGCAGTGCTAGTCGACTAGCGGGAGGAGGGTCTGGACAGACCCAGTACTTC.

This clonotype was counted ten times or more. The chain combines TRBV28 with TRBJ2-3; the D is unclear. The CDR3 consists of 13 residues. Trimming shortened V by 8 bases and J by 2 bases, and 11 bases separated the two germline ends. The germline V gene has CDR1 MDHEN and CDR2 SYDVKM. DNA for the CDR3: TGTGCCAGCGGGCGCCGCCTCACAGATACGCAGTATTTT. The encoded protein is CASGRRLTDTQYF. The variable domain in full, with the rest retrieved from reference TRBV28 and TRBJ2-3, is DVKVTQSSRYLVKRTGEKVFLECVQDMDHENMFWYRQDPGLGLRLIYFSYDVKMKEKGDIPEGYSVSREKKERFSLILESASTNQTSMYLCASGRRLTDTQYFGPGTRLTVL.

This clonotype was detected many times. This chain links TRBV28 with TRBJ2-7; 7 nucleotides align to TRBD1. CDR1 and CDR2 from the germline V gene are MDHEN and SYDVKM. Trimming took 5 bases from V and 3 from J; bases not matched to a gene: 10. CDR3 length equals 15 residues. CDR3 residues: CASSEEDSGGYEQYF. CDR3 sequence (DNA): TGTGCCAGCAGTGAGGAGGACTCAGGGGGCTACGAGCAGTACTTC. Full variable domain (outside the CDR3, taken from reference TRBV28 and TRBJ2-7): DVKVTQSSRYLVKRTGEKVFLECVQDMDHENMFWYRQDPGLGLRLIYFSYDVKMKEKGDIPEGYSVSREKKERFSLILESASTNQTSMYLCASSEEDSGGYEQYFGPGTRLTVT.

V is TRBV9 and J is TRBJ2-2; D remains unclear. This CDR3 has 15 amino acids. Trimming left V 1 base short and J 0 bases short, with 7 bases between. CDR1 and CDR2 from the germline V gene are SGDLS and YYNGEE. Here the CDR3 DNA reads TGTGCCAGCAGCGTACAGGTTGCGAACACCGGGGAGCTGTTTTTT. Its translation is CASSVQVANTGELFF. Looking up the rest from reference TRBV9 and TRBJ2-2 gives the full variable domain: DSGVTQTPKHLITATGQRVTLRCSPRSGDLSVYWYQQSLDQGLQFLIQYYNGEERAKGNILERFSAQQFPDLHSELNLSSLELGDSALYFCASSVQVANTGELFFGEGSRLTVL.

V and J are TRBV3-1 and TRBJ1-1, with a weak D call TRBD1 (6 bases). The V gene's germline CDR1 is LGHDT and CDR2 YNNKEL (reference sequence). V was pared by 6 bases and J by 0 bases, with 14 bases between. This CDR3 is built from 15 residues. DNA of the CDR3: TGTGCCAGCAGAGTAGGGGGTTTAGTGAACACTGAAGCTTTCTTT. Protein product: CASRVGGLVNTEAFF.